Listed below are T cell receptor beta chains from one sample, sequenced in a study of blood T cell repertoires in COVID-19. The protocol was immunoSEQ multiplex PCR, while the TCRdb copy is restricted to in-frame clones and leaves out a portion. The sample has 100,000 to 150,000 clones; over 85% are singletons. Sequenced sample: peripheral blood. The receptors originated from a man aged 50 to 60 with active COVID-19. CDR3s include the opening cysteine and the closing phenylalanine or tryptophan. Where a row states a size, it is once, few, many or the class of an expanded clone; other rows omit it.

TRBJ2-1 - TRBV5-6 CASSWTSGGHNEQFF
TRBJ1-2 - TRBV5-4 CASSQDKGTGGLSGYTF
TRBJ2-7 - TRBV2 CASSGQGIYEQYF
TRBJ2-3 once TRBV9 CASTIEPGGATDTQYF
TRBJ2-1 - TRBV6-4 CARPRGQGADNEQFF
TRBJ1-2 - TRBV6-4 CASSETGNYGYTF
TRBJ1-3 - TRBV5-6 CASSGTSGNTIYF
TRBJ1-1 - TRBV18 CASSPKERGEAFF
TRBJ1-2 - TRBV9 CASSVDRAAWYGYTF
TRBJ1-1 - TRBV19 CASSIYPPHKAVYFEAFF
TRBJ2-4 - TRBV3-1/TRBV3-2 CASSQDRGTGTVQYF
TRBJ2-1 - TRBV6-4 CASSEIAGAYYNEQFF
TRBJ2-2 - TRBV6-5 CASSYQGAGELFF
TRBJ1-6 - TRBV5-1 CASSLQGPLSPLHF
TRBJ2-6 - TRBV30 CAWSVTRDRGFSGANVLTF
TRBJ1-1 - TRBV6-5 CASNPGHRNTEAFF
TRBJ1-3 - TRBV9 CASSVEDRTNSGNTIYF
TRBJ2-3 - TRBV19 CASSIQGHTQYF
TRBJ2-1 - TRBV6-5 CASRRRQVNNEQFF
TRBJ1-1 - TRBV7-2 CASSLTPGRMNTEAFF
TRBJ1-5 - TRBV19 CASGRISLSNQPQHF
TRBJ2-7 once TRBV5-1 CASSPDSPVYEQYF
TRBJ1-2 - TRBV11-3 CASSWGGGYIF
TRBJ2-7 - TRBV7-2 CASSLAGQGHEQYF
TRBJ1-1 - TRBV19 CASSISGNTEAFF
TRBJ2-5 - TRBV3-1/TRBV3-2 CASSQAFRDRDRETQYF
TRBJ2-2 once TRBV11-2 CASSLDPPPGTGELFF
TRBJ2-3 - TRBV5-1 CASVPQTSSQTQYF
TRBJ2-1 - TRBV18 CASSPFSGSYNEQFF
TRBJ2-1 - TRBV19 CASSIGAGVHEQFF
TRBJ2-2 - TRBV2 CASSVTENTGELFF
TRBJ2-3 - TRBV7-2 CASSLVSAGKDTQYF
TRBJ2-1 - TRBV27 CASSLRLAALGNEQFF
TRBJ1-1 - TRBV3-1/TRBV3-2 CASSQESYTEAFF
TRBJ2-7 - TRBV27 CASSLSPGYEQYF
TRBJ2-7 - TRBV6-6 CASRVGGGTTDEQYF
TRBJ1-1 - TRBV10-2 CASNGRGTDEAFF
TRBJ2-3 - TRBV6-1 CASSEGPTSSTDTQYF
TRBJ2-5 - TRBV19 CASSIFTSGEGETQYF
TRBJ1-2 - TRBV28 CASSLYGTAKGYGYTF
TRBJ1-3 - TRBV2 CASKRDRALGNTIYF
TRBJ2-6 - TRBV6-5 CATRAGANVLTF
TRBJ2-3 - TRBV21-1 CASSVRTVRPCTDTQYF
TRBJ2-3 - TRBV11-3 CASSLRTRLVDTQYF
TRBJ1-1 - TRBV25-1 CASRGSGQGRTEAFF
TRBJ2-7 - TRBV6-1 CASSAIEFGQGSYEQYF
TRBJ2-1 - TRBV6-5 CASSSPGLAGGVQFF
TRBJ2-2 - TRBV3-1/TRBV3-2 CASSQDRGGRGTGELFF
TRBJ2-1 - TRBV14 CASSQDNLGLAIQNEQFF
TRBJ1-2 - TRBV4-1 CASSHPPAGGIDGYTF
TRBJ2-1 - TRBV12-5 CASGLAGDISYNEQFF
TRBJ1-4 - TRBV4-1 CASSQDRGLEKLFF
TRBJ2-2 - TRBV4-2 CASSRQVLNTGELFF
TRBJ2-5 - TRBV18 CASSPRGETQYF
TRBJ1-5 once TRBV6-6 CASSYTGDGQPQHF
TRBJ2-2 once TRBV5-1 CASSLDSDSWNTGELFF